These 12 T cell receptor beta chains came from one sample sequenced in a study of glioma-infiltrating T cells. Using RNA template, CDR3s of TCR alpha and beta were amplified with iRepertoire arm-PCR. TCRdb reanalysed the multiplex PCR reads using MiXCR and keeps one entry per CDR3 protein. This table holds about 180,000 distinct CDR3 sequences, about 40% found once. Material for sequencing was glioma tissue, nonneoplastic brain tissue, or PBMCs (not recorded which). These receptors were collected from a human donor with low-grade glioma or glioblastoma, undergoing nonglioma brain surgery, or in good health (not recorded which).

This clonotype was seen ten or more times. The rearrangement joins TRBV2 to TRBJ1-5; possibly TRBD1 for D (6 bases). The germline V and J ends were trimmed by 6 bases and 6 bases, with 18 bases remaining between them. CDR3 size: 15 residues. In germline, CDR1 is SNHLY, CDR2 FYNNEI. The CDR3 DNA reads as TGTGCCAGCAGCTTACAGGAGGGGGGCGGTCAGCCCCAGCATTTT. It translates to CASSLQEGGGQPQHF.

This clonotype rates as medium-sized. The CDR3 region is CASSEQANQPQHF. DNA of the CDR3: TGTGCCAGCAGTGAACAGGCCAATCAGCCCCAGCATTTT. The chain combines TRBV6-1 with TRBJ1-5; D uncertain. Germline CDR1 reads MNHNS; CDR2 reads SASEGT. Trimming stripped 2 bases from V and 3 bases from J, with 5 bases between. This CDR3 spans 13 amino acids.

There are a few counts of this clonotype. The chain joins TRBV7-8 to TRBJ2-2; TRBD2 matches at 8 bases. Germline lookup yields CDR1 SGHVS and CDR2 FQNEAQ. CDR3 size: 17 residues. The V gene end was trimmed by 4 bases and the J gene end by 6 bases; junction bases not matched to a gene: 13. The CDR3 region has the DNA TGTGCCAGCAGCTCTGCAGGACTAGCAGGGTCGGCCGGGGAGCTGTTTTTT. It codes for CASSSAGLAGSAGELFF.

About this clonotype: A read error is possible here, since a much larger clone lies one base away. The chain joins TRBV20-1 to TRBJ2-1; no clear D gene. The germline V gene has CDR1 DFQATT and CDR2 SNEGSKA (reference sequence). This CDR3 has 15 amino acids. The chain's CDR3 is CSARLSYSSYNEKFF. The CDR3, as DNA: TGCAGTGCTAGGTTAAGTTACAGCTCCTACAATGAGAAGTTCTTC.

Remarks on this clonotype: This clone may be a read error of a much larger clone one base away. The chain employs TRBV7-9 and TRBJ1-6, with 7 bases fitting TRBD1. The germline V gene encodes CDR1 SEHNR and CDR2 FQNEAQ (reference sequence). CDR3 length: 14 amino acids. The CDR3 bases are TGTGCCAGCAGCACGGGACAGCAAAATTCACCCCCCCACTTT. Protein: CASSTGQQNSPPHF. The full variable domain, rest sourced from reference TRBV7-9 and TRBJ1-6, is DTGVSQNPRHKITKRGQNVTFRCDPISEHNRLYWYRQTLGQGPEFLTYFQNEAQLEKSRLLSDRFSAERPKGSFSTLEIQRTEQGDSAMYLCASSTGQQNSPPHFGNGTRLTVT.

This chain joins TRBV7-2 and TRBJ2-4; D not certain. V lost 6 bases, J lost 2 bases, and 11 bases lay in between. The CDR3 covers 14 residues. In germline, CDR1 is SGHTA, CDR2 FQGNSA. The CDR3 loop is CASRASGTKNIQYF. The CDR3 nucleotides are TGTGCCAGCAGAGCAAGTGGGACCAAAAACATTCAGTACTTC.

This clonotype came up many times. J is TRBJ2-2 and V is TRBV6-1; the D is unclear. The V gene lost 6 bases and the J gene lost 5 bases, with 10 bases spanning the gap. CDR1 and CDR2 from the germline V gene are MNHNS and SASEGT. The CDR3 totals 13 residues. The CDR3 loop reads CASRWTTTGELFF. In DNA, the CDR3 is TGTGCCAGCAGATGGACCACTACCGGGGAGCTGTTTTTT.

This clonotype was recorded many times. The chain has TRBV29-1 and TRBJ2-1, with 7 bases lining up with TRBD2. Germline trimming cut 7 bases from V and 6 bases from J; bases unmatched to any gene: 12. Germline CDR1 reads SQVTM; CDR2 reads ANQGSEA. The CDR3 sequence is 14 residues long. CDR3 in amino acids: CSARLASSPNEQFF. CDR3 bases: TGCAGCGCAAGACTAGCATCCTCGCCCAATGAGCAGTTCTTC.

The V and J genes are TRBV10-3 and TRBJ2-3; D unclear. CDR3 length: 15 residues. Germline V gene sequence: CDR1 ENHRY, CDR2 SYGVKD. V lost 2 bases and J lost 2, with 11 bases in between. In DNA, the CDR3 is TGTGCCATCAGTGAGCCGACCGAGGACACAGATACGCAGTATTTT. Translating gives CAISEPTEDTDTQYF.

This clonotype was seen many times. This chain connects TRBV6-1 to TRBJ1-5, with 9 bases lining up with TRBD1. V was clipped by 6 bases and J by 5 bases; unmatched bases: 11. The CDR3 is made up of 16 amino acids. Germline V lookup: CDR1 MNHNS, CDR2 SASEGT. The chain's CDR3 is CASRLTGTGLDQPQHF. In nucleotides, the CDR3 is TGTGCCAGCAGATTAACCGGGACAGGGTTGGATCAGCCCCAGCATTTT.

This clonotype was found a few times. One end of the junction varies from germline; a read error may be responsible. The rearrangement links TRBV12-3 or TRBV12-4 to TRBJ2-3, with 10 bases fitting TRBD2. The CDR3 has 15 amino acids. The CDR3 sequence is CASSLGTSGTDTKYF. The CDR3 DNA reads as TGTGCCAGCAGTTTAGGGACTAGCGGCACAGATACGAAGTATTTT.

J is TRBJ2-7 and V is TRBV19; the D call may be TRBD1 or TRBD2 (5 bases each). The CDR3 is made up of 15 amino acids. The germline V and J ends were trimmed by 1 base and 5 bases, with 15 bases remaining between them. In germline, CDR1 is LNHDA, CDR2 SQIVND (reference sequence). The CDR3 nucleotides read TGTGCCAGTAGTATAGGCTGGGGGAACCCAAACGAGCAGTACTTC. Translation gives CASSIGWGNPNEQYF.